This T cell receptor beta chain was sequenced for a study of shared clonotypes between healthy human individuals (dated by TCRdb to the early 2020s). About the study as a whole: The cohort included a few men and two women between 18 and 49 years of age. Per donor, three plates each were used for CD4 naive and CD4 memory, two for CD8 naive, and one for CD8 memory. To estimate repertoire size and how much clonotypes are shared between individuals, the study performed deep sequencing of blood TCR repertoires from five healthy adults. Different laboratories and diverse techniques were used to prepare libraries and sequence TCR repertoires, to increase sequencing depth and limit assay-specific biases. Each donor's leukapheresis produced roughly between roughly 0.85 and 10 billion PBMCs.

The donors were healthy, HIV-negative adults who had no recently reported acute infections or vaccinations. All donors were Caucasian adults living in Nashville, Tennessee, USA. Magnetic negative selection was used to enrich CD4+ T cells, after which naive cells were positively selected on CD45RA and the negative fraction became the memory subset. Blood was collected by leukapheresis, and PBMCs were isolated by Ficoll-Histopaque density gradient centrifugation and then cryopreserved in liquid nitrogen vapor phase. Purity and quantity of every magnetically sorted T cell population were checked by analytical flow cytometry. Genomic DNA was isolated from every sorted fraction and measured by UV absorbance on a Nanodrop 2000c. Results the study describes overall, beyond this receptor: Sampling was limited to blood, and TCR repertoires in tissue likely differ from TCR repertoires in blood. Even with the large sequencing depth, rarefaction of the sorted-subset datasets indicated that sequencing was incomplete. Pairwise subsampling indicated that sequencing depth was expected to affect the degree of clonotype sharing among donors. The genetic and exposure-history diversity represented was limited by the small number of donors. When four donors were compared, the shared fraction of clonotypes was roughly 4.8% for naive CD4, less than 4% for naive CD8, 2% to 2.5% for memory CD4, and less than 0.45% for memory CD8. Naive subsets generally had larger estimated clonotype richness than memory subsets did. Compared with non-shared clonotypes, clonotypes shared by all four sorted-subset donors had higher generation probabilities.

TCR CDR3 regions were amplified from genomic DNA by multiplex PCR using the deep immunoSEQ assay. Extracted genomic DNA from each cell subset was distributed evenly across all wells of several immunoSEQ 96-well plates, and each plate was treated as a replicate. For sorted subsets, each replicate PCR was loaded with approximately 190 ng genomic DNA, equivalent to roughly 30,000 T cell genomes. The purified libraries were quantified using a Qubit 3.0 fluorometer, sized with a Bioanalyzer 2100, and then quantified again using the KAPA Library Quantification kit. Every immunoSEQ 96-well plate was sequenced on a separate single-read 150-cycle Illumina NextSeq 550 flow cell. Per the authors' processing: Because the immunoSEQ output held only junctional sequences and lacked quality scores, the filtering could not match the filtering applied to full-length reads. To assign V/J genes and CDR3, sequences were annotated against IMGT germline references using PyIR, a Python wrapper for IgBLAST v1.9. Reads were removed for weak V/J assignments (E-value above 1e-6), missing CDR3, stop codons, out-of-frame junctions, or ambiguous translated residues. V3J clonotypes were defined by identical inferred V gene, J gene, and CDR3 amino acid sequence. Percentage overlap between repertoires was calculated by dividing the number of shared unique clonotypes by the size of the smaller repertoire. RTK rarefaction, the Chao1 estimator, and Recon v2.1 estimates of unobserved clonotypes were used to assess repertoire richness. For all TCRbeta clonotypes obtained by the gDNA method from a few donors, generation probabilities were computed with OLGA. TCRdb holds this immuneACCESS table with in-frame rearrangements only. Some clones are missing; in checked studies, unresolved V genes explain under half, and the rest has no known cause. V and J calls and clone size are given by that table; D and trimming were obtained from the DNA. This sample holds roughly 330,000 clones; over 65% were observed only once. The ten largest clones represent around 10% of the sample.

About this clone itself: This receptor's antigen is unknown. No base quality values were provided; no much bigger clone lies one nucleotide off.

V lost 6 bases and J lost 10 bases; the stretch between them is 18 bases long. The CDR3 has 13 amino acids, counting the end cysteine and phenylalanine. Here the CDR3 DNA is all that survives: 39 bases in frame from base 1. The germline V gene yields SGHVS for CDR1 and FQNEAQ for CDR2. The chain was built from TRBV7-8 and TRBJ1-2; no D gene is confidently identified. The material sequenced was memory CD4+ T cells sorted from blood. The cell subset or site label on this specimen signifies: CD45RA-negative fraction. The sequence was collected from a man aged 25-45 years in good health. The DNA sequence is TGTGCCAGCAGTCACCCTGAGGGCACGGACTACACCTTC. Translated, it gives CASSHPEGTDYTF.